This TCR beta chain stems from a study of graft-versus-host responses after intestinal transplantation. Overall study context: Anti-thymocyte globulin induction preceded about 3 years of tacrolimus and steroid maintenance in all recipients. Whole-study findings and limits: The study associated peak circulating GvH clone levels with early post-transplant HvG declines.

From germline, CDR1 is LNHDA and CDR2 SQIVND (reference sequence). The CDR3 covers 15 residues. Deletions cut 3 bases from V and 1 base from J, with 11 bases between. Turning to this clone: The antigen is undetermined.

Assay: immunoSEQ multiplex PCR; the TCRdb copy retains only in-frame clones and omits some. Among 98,000 or so clones listed, roughly 88% were seen once. The specimen was PBMCs, collected 255 days after intestinal transplant. This TCR came from a human patient who received an intestinal transplant, so some T cells may come from the graft donor. This sequence joins TRBV19 and TRBJ2-3; D perhaps matches TRBD1 (5 bases). CDR3 sequence reads: CASSIGSRGTDTQYF. CDR3 sequence (DNA): TGTGCCAGTAGTATCGGCAGCAGGGGCACAGATACGCAGTATTTT. Full variable domain (outside the CDR3, taken from reference TRBV19 and TRBJ2-3): DGGITQSPKYLFRKEGQNVTLSCEQNLNHDAMYWYRQDPGQGLRLIYYSQIVNDFQKGDIAEGYSVSREKKESFPLTVTSAQKNPTAFYLCASSIGSRGTDTQYFGPGTRLTVL.